These 25 T cell receptor beta chains originate from one sample sequenced in a study of T cell repertoires in cytomegalovirus infection. What these receptors recognize is not known. TCRdb re-derived calls from the reads in MiXCR, one entry per CDR3 protein. The sample consists of 360,000 or so distinct CDR3 sequences, about 35% of them appearing once. The sample here was cultured PBMCs, taken from culture after CMV antigen stimulation. These receptors were collected from a human donor in good health (CMV status not recorded). Some clones in this sample may be carry-over from other donors' samples.

This clonotype has a handful of counts. CDR3 loop: CASSFELGGPDTQYF. The CDR3 coding sequence is TGTGCCAGCAGCTTTGAATTGGGGGGCCCAGATACGCAGTATTTT. This chain joins TRBV7-9 and TRBJ2-3; the D call may be TRBD1 or TRBD2 (6 bases each). Germline V lookup: CDR1 SEHNR, CDR2 FQNEAQ (reference sequence). Trimming took off 3 bases at V and 4 bases at J, with 14 bases between the two ends. The CDR3 sequence is 15 residues long.

This clonotype came up a few times. The rearrangement uses TRBV6-1 and TRBJ1-5, with unresolved D. Looked up from germline, CDR1 is MNHNS and CDR2 is SASEGT. Trimming pared 3 bases from V and 6 bases from J, leaving 12 bases between. This CDR3 has 14 residues. The CDR3, as DNA: TGTGCCAGCAGTGAGGTGCCGTTGGGTCAGCCCCAGCATTTT. The encoded protein is CASSEVPLGQPQHF.

In its sample, this clonotype was seen a few times. The chain links TRBV7-2 to TRBJ2-1; possibly TRBD2 for D (7 bases). Germline V CDR1 and CDR2: SGHTA, FQGNSA. The CDR3 is 15 residues long. V was trimmed by 3 bases and J by 6 bases, leaving 15 bases between them. This CDR3 is CASSFPRGAINEQFF. CDR3 nucleotide sequence: TGTGCCAGCAGCTTCCCCCGGGGGGCCATCAATGAGCAGTTCTTC.

This clonotype was counted ten times or more. CDR3 DNA sequence: TGTGCCAGCAGCTCCCGCCCGGGACAGGGAGGCACTGAAGCTTTCTTT. Its translation is CASSSRPGQGGTEAFF. J is TRBJ1-1 and V is TRBV7-9; 9 bases are a match to TRBD1. The V and J ends lost 4 bases and 4 bases, in that order; junction bases with no gene match: 10. The CDR3 length is 16 residues. Germline lookup yields CDR1 SEHNR and CDR2 FQNEAQ (reference sequence).

CDR3 protein: CASRQGGAGGNTIYF. Written as DNA, the CDR3 is TGTGCCAGCAGACAGGGGGGGGCGGGGGGAAACACCATATATTTT. This chain links TRBV7-2 with TRBJ1-3, with TRBD1 matching over 8 bases. CDR1 is SGHTA and CDR2 is FQGNSA in the germline V gene. V gave up 6 bases and J gave up 4 bases; unmatched junction bases: 8. This CDR3 region has 15 residues. The whole variable domain, filled in from reference TRBV7-2 and TRBJ1-3, reads GAGVSQSPSNKVTEKGKDVELRCDPISGHTALYWYRQSLGQGLEFLIYFQGNSAPDKSGLPSDRFSAERTGGSVSTLTIQRTQQEDSAVYLCASRQGGAGGNTIYFGEGSWLTVV.

This clonotype was found a few times. This chain joins TRBV27 and TRBJ2-3; unclear D gene. The CDR3 runs to 12 residues. Trimming stripped 3 bases from V and 5 bases from J, with 6 bases between. CDR1 and CDR2 from the germline V gene are MNHEY and SMNVEV (reference sequence). CDR3 amino acids: CASSFIRDTQYF. The CDR3 coding sequence is TGTGCCAGCAGTTTTATTCGAGATACGCAGTATTTT.

The genes are TRBV5-4 and TRBJ1-2; D may be TRBD1 (6 bases). CDR1 is SGHNT, CDR2 YYREEE, per germline (reference sequence). The CDR3 is made up of 14 amino acids. CDR3 residues: CAFRYRDFNYGYTF. The CDR3 DNA reads as TGTGCGTTCCGTTACAGGGACTTTAACTATGGCTACACCTTC.

This clonotype has only one observation. CDR3 DNA: TGTGCCAGCAGTCCGGGACAGGGAGTTTCACCCCTCCACTTT. This codes for CASSPGQGVSPLHF. The V gene is TRBV5-4, the J gene TRBJ1-6; 9 bases map to TRBD1. The germline CDR1 and CDR2 sequences are SGHNT and YYREEE (reference sequence). The CDR3 runs to 14 residues. The junction had 6 bases not matched to a gene; V was cut back by 5 bases and J by 9 bases.

The chain links TRBV7-2 to TRBJ1-5; a weak D match, TRBD1 (5 bases). CDR1 and CDR2 from the germline V gene are SGHTA and FQGNSA. Trimming cost V 5 bases and J 1 base, with 9 bases left between them. There are 14 residues in the CDR3. CDR3 coding DNA: TGTGCCAGCAGCCATAGGGGCAGCAATCAGCCCCAGCATTTT. Translating gives CASSHRGSNQPQHF. Complete variable domain (other parts from reference TRBV7-2 and TRBJ1-5): GAGVSQSPSNKVTEKGKDVELRCDPISGHTALYWYRQSLGQGLEFLIYFQGNSAPDKSGLPSDRFSAERTGGSVSTLTIQRTQQEDSAVYLCASSHRGSNQPQHFGDGTRLSIL.

The V gene is TRBV2, the J gene TRBJ1-1; 7 bases agree with TRBD1. V dropped 8 bases and J dropped 4; count of bases not matched to a gene: 4. The CDR3 is 12 residues long. The germline gives CDR1 SNHLY, CDR2 FYNNEI. The CDR3 region has the DNA TGTGCCAGCCAAAACAGGGGCACTGAAGCTTTCTTT. Translating it yields CASQNRGTEAFF.

V is TRBV7-2 and J is TRBJ2-5; D possibly corresponds to TRBD1 (5 bases). Germline CDR1 SGHTA, CDR2 FQGNSA. The CDR3 contains 16 residues. V gave up 1 base and J gave up 4 bases, with 16 bases separating them. The DNA for the CDR3 is TGTGCCAGCAGCTTAGACAGGCGCTCCCCCAGAGAGACCCAGTACTTC. Amino acids: CASSLDRRSPRETQYF.

This clonotype was seen a handful of times. V is TRBV4-1 and J is TRBJ2-4; 9 bases agree with TRBD2. Germline V gene sequence: CDR1 MGHRA, CDR2 YSYEKL. Germline trimming cut 1 base from V and 1 base from J; bases unmatched to any gene: 5. This CDR3 contains 17 residues. The CDR3 sequence is CASSQAPGLAAKNIQYF. Here the CDR3 DNA reads TGCGCCAGCAGCCAAGCTCCGGGACTAGCTGCCAAAAACATTCAGTACTTC.

This clonotype showed up just a few times. The chain's CDR3 is CASSSSGQRPTDTQYF. The CDR3 DNA reads as TGTGCCAGCAGCTCATCGGGACAGCGACCCACAGATACGCAGTATTTT. The V and J genes are TRBV7-9 and TRBJ2-3; 7 nucleotides match TRBD1. V trimming: 4 bases; J trimming: 2 bases; junction bases outside the gene matches: 9. This CDR3 contains 16 residues. The V gene's germline CDR1 is SEHNR and CDR2 FQNEAQ (reference sequence).

The chain recombines TRBV7-6 with TRBJ1-1, with D possibly being TRBD1 (6 bases). The CDR3 length is 13 residues. Germline V gene data show CDR1 as SGHVS and CDR2 as FNYEAQ. Trimming pared 5 bases from V and 7 bases from J, leaving 14 bases between. The CDR3 DNA reads as TGTGCCAGCAGCCCCCCCAGGGGCTATGAAGCTTTCTTT. Translating it yields CASSPPRGYEAFF. Variable domain in full (rest from reference TRBV7-6 and TRBJ1-1): GAGVSQSPRYKVTKRGQDVALRCDPISGHVSLYWYRQALGQGPEFLTYFNYEAQQDKSGLPNDRFSAERPEGSISTLTIQRTEQRDSAMYRCASSPPRGYEAFFGQGTRLTVV.

V gene TRBV11-2 combines with J gene TRBJ2-5; 11 bases map to TRBD2. Losses at the gene ends were 4 bases for V and 5 bases for J; bases not matched to a gene: 18. This CDR3 has 19 residues. Germline CDR1 is SGHAT and CDR2 is FQNNGV. CDR3 in amino acids: CASSYRDYPLAGVGETQYF. Written as DNA, the CDR3 is TGTGCCAGCAGCTACAGGGATTACCCACTAGCGGGAGTAGGGGAGACCCAGTACTTC.

The J gene is TRBJ2-1, the V gene TRBV7-2; 8 nucleotides line up with TRBD1. The CDR3 extends over 14 amino acids. Germline V gives CDR1 SGHTA, CDR2 FQGNSA. Losses at the gene ends were 11 bases for V and 2 bases for J; bases not matched to a gene: 8. CDR3 sequence reads: CAGQTGGTYNEQFF. The CDR3 DNA follows: TGTGCCGGACAAACAGGGGGGACCTACAATGAGCAGTTCTTC. Supplemented by reference TRBV7-2 and TRBJ2-1, the full variable domain reads GAGVSQSPSNKVTEKGKDVELRCDPISGHTALYWYRQSLGQGLEFLIYFQGNSAPDKSGLPSDRFSAERTGGSVSTLTIQRTQQEDSAVYLCAGQTGGTYNEQFFGPGTRLTVL.

The genes are TRBV27 and TRBJ2-7; no definite D call. The CDR3 contains 12 residues. The V gene's germline CDR1 is MNHEY and CDR2 SMNVEV (reference sequence). With 7 bases removed from V and 3 bases from J, the gap between germline ends came to 10 bases. CDR3 nucleotide sequence: TGTGCCAGCAAGGACCCCTACTACGAGCAGTACTTC. Its translation: CASKDPYYEQYF.

This clonotype turned up a few times. This chain joins TRBV11-2 and TRBJ2-5; 8 bases are shared with TRBD1. Per germline, CDR1 SGHAT and CDR2 FQNNGV. The CDR3 length is 13 residues. The trim removed 6 bases at V and 5 bases at J, leaving 5 bases unmatched. CDR3 sequence reads: CASRSRGLETQYF. As DNA, the CDR3 is TGTGCCAGCAGGTCCAGGGGGCTCGAGACCCAGTACTTC.

This chain connects TRBV2 to TRBJ2-7; D is possibly TRBD2 (5 bases). Trimming pared 1 base from V and 7 bases from J, leaving 11 bases between. Germline loops: CDR1 SNHLY, CDR2 FYNNEI. This CDR3 region has 13 residues. The CDR3 nucleotides are TGTGCCAGCAGTGAAGATTACTCGGGGGAGCAGTACTTC. Its translation is CASSEDYSGEQYF.

The V call is TRBV4-1, the J call TRBJ1-1, with TRBD1 as a possible D gene (6 bases). CDR3 length: 14 residues. Germline-derived CDR1 and CDR2 are MGHRA and YSYEKL. The V and J ends lost 0 bases and 4 bases respectively, with 9 bases between them. The CDR3 DNA reads as TGCGCCAGCAGCCAAGAAGGGGGGGGCACTGAAGCTTTCTTT. Translated: CASSQEGGGTEAFF.

The rearrangement links TRBV2 to TRBJ1-5; tentatively, D is TRBD1 (5 bases). CDR1 is SNHLY, CDR2 FYNNEI, per germline. The CDR3 has 15 residues. The germline V and J ends were trimmed by 7 bases and 2 bases, with 15 bases remaining between them. The chain's CDR3 is CASTVSGGGNQPQHF. DNA for the CDR3: TGTGCCAGCACAGTCTCTGGAGGGGGCAATCAGCCCCAGCATTTT.

CDR3 sequence (DNA): TGCGCCAGCAGCCAAGAACTAGCGGGAGCAGATACGCAGTATTTT. As protein: CASSQELAGADTQYF. The J gene is TRBJ2-3, the V gene TRBV4-1, with TRBD2 matching over 11 bases. The germline CDR1 and CDR2 sequences are MGHRA and YSYEKL. J lost 4 bases, V lost 0 bases, and 0 bases had no gene match. CDR3 length: 15 residues.

The V gene is TRBV7-2, the J gene TRBJ2-5, with D perhaps assigned TRBD1 or TRBD2 (5 bases each). CDR1 is SGHTA, CDR2 FQGNSA, per germline. Trimming cost V 1 base and J 5 bases, with 14 bases left between them. The CDR3 is 15 residues long. The CDR3 is CASSLGGVSGETQYF. The CDR3 DNA reads TGTGCCAGCAGCTTAGGAGGGGTGAGCGGCGAGACCCAGTACTTC.

This chain connects TRBV7-2 to TRBJ2-7; 13 bases map to TRBD2. The CDR3 extends over 15 amino acids. Trimming took 5 bases from V and 2 from J; bases not matched to a gene: 3. The germline V gene has CDR1 SGHTA and CDR2 FQGNSA. The CDR3 nucleotides are TGTGCCAGCAGCCCTACTAGCGGGGGGGCCTACGAGCAGTACTTC. Encoded protein: CASSPTSGGAYEQYF.

This clonotype was recorded a few times. V and J are TRBV19 and TRBJ2-1; D gene uncertain. This CDR3 has 13 amino acids. The V gene's germline CDR1 is LNHDA and CDR2 SQIVND (reference sequence). The V and J ends lost 10 bases and 5 bases respectively, with 15 bases between them. The DNA for the CDR3 is TGTGCCACGGTTCGGCAGATCGACAATGAGCAGTTCTTC. It is translated as CATVRQIDNEQFF.